The T cell receptor beta chain under discussion was sequenced for a study of cytomegalovirus exposure and HLA in healthy donors. The CDR3 length is 14 residues. Germline assignment: CDR1 KGHSH and CDR2 LQKENI. Trimming pared 3 bases from V and 7 bases from J, leaving 15 bases between. Sequencing used immunoSEQ multiplex PCR; TCRdb keeps in-frame clones, though not all of them. The data show 150,000 to 200,000 clones, about 86% seen once. The sequence was collected from a young woman in good health and CMV-seronegative. The chain employs TRBV18 and TRBJ2-5; D is undetermined. Sequences were obtained from PBMCs. The CDR3 loop is CASSPDPPGWTQYF. Written as DNA, the CDR3 is TGTGCCAGCTCACCTGATCCACCCGGTTGGACCCAGTACTTC.